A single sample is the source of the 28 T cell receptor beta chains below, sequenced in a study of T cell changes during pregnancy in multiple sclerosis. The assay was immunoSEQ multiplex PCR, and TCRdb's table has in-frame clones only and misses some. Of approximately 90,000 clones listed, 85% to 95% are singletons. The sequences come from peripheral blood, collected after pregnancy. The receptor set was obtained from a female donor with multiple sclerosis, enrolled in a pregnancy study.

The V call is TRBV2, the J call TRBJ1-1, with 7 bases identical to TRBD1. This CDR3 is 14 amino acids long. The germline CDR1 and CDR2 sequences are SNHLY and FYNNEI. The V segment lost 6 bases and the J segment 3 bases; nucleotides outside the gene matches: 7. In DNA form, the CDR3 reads TGTGCCAGCAGGGGGACACAGGGGCACACTGAAGCTTTCTTT. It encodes CASRGTQGHTEAFF.

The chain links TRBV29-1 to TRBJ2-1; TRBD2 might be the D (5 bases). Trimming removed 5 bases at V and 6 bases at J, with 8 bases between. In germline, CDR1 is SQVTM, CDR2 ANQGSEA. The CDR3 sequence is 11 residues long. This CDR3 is CSVRGFNEQFF. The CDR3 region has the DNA TGCAGCGTTAGAGGGTTCAATGAGCAGTTCTTC.

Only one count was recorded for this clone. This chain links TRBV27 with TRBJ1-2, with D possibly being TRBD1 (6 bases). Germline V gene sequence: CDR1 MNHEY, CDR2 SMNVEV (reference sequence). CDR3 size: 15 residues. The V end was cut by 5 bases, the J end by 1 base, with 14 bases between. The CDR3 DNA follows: TGTGCCAGCAGTCCCCAGGGGTTGGGTAACTATGGCTACACCTTC. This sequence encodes CASSPQGLGNYGYTF.

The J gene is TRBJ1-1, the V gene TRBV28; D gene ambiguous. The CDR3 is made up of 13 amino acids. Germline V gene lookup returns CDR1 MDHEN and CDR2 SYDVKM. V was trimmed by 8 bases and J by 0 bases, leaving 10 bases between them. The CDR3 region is CASENSLNTEAFF. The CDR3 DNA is TGTGCCAGCGAAAACAGCCTGAACACTGAAGCTTTCTTT.

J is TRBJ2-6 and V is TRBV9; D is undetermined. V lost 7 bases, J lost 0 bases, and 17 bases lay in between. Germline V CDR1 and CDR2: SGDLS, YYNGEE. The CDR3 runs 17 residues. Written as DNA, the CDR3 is TGTGCCAGCTCCCGTCCCGGGTCAAGCTCTGGGGCCAACGTCCTGACTTTC. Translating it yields CASSRPGSSSGANVLTF.

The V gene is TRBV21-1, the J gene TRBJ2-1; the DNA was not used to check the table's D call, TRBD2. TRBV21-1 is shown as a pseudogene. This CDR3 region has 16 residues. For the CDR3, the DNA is TGTGCCAGCACTCCGATTAACCCTAACCGGGGAAATGAGCAGTTCTTC. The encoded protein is CASTPINPNRGNEQFF.

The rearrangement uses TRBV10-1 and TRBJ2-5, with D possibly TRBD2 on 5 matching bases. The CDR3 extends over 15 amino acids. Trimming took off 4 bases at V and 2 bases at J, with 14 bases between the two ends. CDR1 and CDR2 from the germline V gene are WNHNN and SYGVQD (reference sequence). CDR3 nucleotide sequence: TGCGCCAGCAGTGCTTCCGGGATCACTCAAGAGACCCAGTACTTC. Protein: CASSASGITQETQYF.

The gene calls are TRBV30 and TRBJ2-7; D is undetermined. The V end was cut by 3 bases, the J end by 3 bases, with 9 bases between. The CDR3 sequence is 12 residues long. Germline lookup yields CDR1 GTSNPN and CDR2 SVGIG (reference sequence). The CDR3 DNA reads TGTGCCTGGAGCATCGTGCGCTACGAGCAGTACTTC. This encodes CAWSIVRYEQYF. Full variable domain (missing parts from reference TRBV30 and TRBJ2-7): SQTIHQWPATLVQPVGSPLSLECTVEGTSNPNLYWYRQAAGRGLQLLFYSVGIGQISSEVPQNLSASRPQDRQFILSSKKLLLSDSGFYLCAWSIVRYEQYFGPGTRLTVT.

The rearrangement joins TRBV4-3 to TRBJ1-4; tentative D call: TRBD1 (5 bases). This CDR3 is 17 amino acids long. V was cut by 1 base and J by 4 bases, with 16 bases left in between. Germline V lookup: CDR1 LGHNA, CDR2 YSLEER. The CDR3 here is CASSQVGGITLNEKLFF. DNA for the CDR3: TGCGCCAGCAGCCAAGTTGGGGGGATCACCCTTAATGAAAAACTGTTTTTT.

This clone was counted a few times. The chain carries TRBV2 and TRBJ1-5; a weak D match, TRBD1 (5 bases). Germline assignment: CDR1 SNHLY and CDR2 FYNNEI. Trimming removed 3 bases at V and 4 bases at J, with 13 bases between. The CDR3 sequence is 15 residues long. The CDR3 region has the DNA TGTGCCAGCAGTGACGTGGTTGCAGGGAATCAGCCCCAGCATTTT. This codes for CASSDVVAGNQPQHF.

The CDR3, as DNA: TGTGCCAGCAGGGGCGCGGGCTCTGGAAACACCATATATTTT. Amino acids: CASRGAGSGNTIYF. The rearrangement joins TRBV2 to TRBJ1-3; no clear D gene. The germline CDR1 and CDR2 sequences are SNHLY and FYNNEI. Trimming shortened V by 6 bases and J by 0 bases, and 9 bases separated the two germline ends. This CDR3 region has 14 residues.

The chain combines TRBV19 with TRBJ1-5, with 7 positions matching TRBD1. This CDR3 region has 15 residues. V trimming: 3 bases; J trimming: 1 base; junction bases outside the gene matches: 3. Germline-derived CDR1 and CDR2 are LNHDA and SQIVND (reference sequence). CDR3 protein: CASSIRGQSNQPQHF. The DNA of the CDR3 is TGTGCCAGTAGTATTCGGGGACAGAGCAATCAGCCCCAGCATTTT.

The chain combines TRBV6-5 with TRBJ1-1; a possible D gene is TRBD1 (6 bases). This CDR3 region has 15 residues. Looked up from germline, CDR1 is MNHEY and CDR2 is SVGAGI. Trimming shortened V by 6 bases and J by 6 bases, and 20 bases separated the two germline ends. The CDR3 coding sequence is TGTGCCAGCAGCCGGAGACGACAGGTCGATTCTGAAGCTTTCTTT. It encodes CASSRRRQVDSEAFF.

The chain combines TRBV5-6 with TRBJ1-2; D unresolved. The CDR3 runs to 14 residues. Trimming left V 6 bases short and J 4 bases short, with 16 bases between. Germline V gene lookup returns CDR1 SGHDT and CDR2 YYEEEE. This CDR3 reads CASNFGTETYGYTF. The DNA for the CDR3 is TGTGCCAGCAACTTTGGCACAGAGACCTATGGCTACACCTTC.

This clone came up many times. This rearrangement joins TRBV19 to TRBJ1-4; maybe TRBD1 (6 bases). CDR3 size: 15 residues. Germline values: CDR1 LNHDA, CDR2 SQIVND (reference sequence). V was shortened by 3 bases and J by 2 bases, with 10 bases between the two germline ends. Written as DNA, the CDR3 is TGTGCCAGTAGTATTGGGGGGGCGACTAATGAAAAACTGTTTTTT. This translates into CASSIGGATNEKLFF.

The chain's CDR3 is CASSQEVAGATDTQYF. The CDR3 DNA reads TGTGCCAGCAGCCAAGAAGTGGCAGGGGCAACAGATACGCAGTATTTT. This sequence joins TRBV4-2 and TRBJ2-3; TRBD1 might be the D (6 bases). The CDR3 covers 16 residues. V was trimmed by 0 bases and J by 3 bases, leaving 13 bases between them. Germline V gives CDR1 LGHNA, CDR2 YNFKEQ.

CDR3 sequence reads: CASSPRGTVQETQYF. CDR3 in DNA: TGTGCCAGCTCACCACGAGGGACAGTCCAAGAGACCCAGTACTTC. The chain employs TRBV18 and TRBJ2-5, with TRBD1 matching over 7 bases. CDR1 and CDR2 (germline): KGHSH, LQKENI. The junction had 3 bases not matched to a gene; V was cut back by 1 base and J by 1 base. The CDR3 consists of 15 residues.

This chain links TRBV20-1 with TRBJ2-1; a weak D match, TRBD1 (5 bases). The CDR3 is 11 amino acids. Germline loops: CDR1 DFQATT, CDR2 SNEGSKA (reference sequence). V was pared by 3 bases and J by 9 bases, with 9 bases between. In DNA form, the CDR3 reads TGCAGTGCTAGCAGGGCCAGTGAGCAGTTCTTC. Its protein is CSASRASEQFF.

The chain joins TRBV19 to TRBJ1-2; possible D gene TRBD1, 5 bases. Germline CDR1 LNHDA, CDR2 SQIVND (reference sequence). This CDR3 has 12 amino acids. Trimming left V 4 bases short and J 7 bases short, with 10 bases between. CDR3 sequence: CASSNTRAGYTF. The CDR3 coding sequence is TGTGCCAGTAGTAACACCAGGGCTGGCTACACCTTC.

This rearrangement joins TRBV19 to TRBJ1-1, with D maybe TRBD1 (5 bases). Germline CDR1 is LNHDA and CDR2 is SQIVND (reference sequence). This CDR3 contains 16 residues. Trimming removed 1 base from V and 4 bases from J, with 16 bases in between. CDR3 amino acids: CASSIVPPAGPTEAFF. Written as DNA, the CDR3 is TGTGCCAGTAGTATAGTTCCCCCGGCAGGGCCCACTGAAGCTTTCTTT.

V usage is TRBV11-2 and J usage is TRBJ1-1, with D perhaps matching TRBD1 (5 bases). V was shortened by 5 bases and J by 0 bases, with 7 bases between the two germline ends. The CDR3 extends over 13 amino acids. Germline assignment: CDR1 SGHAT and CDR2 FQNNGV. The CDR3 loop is CASSETVNTEAFF. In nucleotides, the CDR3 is TGTGCCAGCAGCGAGACAGTGAACACTGAAGCTTTCTTT.

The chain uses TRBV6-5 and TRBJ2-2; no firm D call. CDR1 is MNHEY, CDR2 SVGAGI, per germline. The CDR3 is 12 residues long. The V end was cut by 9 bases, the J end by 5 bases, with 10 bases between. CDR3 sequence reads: CASRTVTGELFF. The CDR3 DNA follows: TGTGCCAGTCGTACGGTGACCGGGGAGCTGTTTTTT.

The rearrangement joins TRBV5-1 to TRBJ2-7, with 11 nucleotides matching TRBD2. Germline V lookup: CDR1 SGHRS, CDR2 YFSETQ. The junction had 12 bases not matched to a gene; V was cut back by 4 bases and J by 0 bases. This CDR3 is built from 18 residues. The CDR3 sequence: CASSMDRATSGSSYEQYF. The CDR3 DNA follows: TGCGCCAGCAGCATGGACAGAGCAACTAGCGGGAGCTCCTACGAGCAGTACTTC. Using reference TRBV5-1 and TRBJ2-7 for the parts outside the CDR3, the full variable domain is KAGVTQTPRYLIKTRGQQVTLSCSPISGHRSVSWYQQTPGQGLQFLFEYFSETQRNKGNFPGRFSGRQFSNSRSEMNVSTLELGDSALYLCASSMDRATSGSSYEQYFGPGTRLTVT.

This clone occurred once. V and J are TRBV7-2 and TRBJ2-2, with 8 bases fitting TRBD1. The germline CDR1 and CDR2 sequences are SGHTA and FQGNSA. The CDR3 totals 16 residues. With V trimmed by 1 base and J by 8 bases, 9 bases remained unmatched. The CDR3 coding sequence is TGTGCCAGCAGCTTAGTCAGGGCAGGGGGCAGAGGGGAGCTGTTTTTT. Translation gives CASSLVRAGGRGELFF.

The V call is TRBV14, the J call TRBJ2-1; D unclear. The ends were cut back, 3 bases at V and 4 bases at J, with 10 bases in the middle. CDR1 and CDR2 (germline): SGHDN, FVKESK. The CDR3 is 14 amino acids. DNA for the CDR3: TGTGCCAGCAGCCAGGCCACAGTATACAATGAGCAGTTCTTC. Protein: CASSQATVYNEQFF.

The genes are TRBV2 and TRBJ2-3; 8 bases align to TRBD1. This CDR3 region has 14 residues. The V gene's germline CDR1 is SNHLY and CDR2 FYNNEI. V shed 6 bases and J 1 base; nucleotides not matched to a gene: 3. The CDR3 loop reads CASRQGGGTDTQYF. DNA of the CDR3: TGTGCCAGCAGACAGGGGGGTGGCACAGATACGCAGTATTTT.

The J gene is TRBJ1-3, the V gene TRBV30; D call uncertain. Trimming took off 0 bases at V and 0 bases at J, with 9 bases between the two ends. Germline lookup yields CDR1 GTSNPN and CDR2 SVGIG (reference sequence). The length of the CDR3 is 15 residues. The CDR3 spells CAWSVGASSGNTIYF. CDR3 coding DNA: TGTGCCTGGAGTGTAGGCGCTAGCTCTGGAAACACCATATATTTT.

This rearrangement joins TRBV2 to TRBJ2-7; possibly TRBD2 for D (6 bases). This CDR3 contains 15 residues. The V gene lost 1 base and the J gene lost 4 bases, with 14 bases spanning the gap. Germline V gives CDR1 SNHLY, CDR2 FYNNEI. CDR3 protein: CASSEEVAVNYEQYF. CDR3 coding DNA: TGTGCCAGCAGTGAAGAGGTAGCGGTCAATTACGAGCAGTACTTC.